This T cell receptor beta chain was captured by sequencing in a study of technical replicates of blood from several donors. The method was immunoSEQ multiplex PCR; TCRdb's version includes in-frame clones alone and lacks a portion of them. Here the sample spans under 100,000 clones, around 86% being singletons. This clonotype was sampled from a human donor in good health. Some clones in this sample may be carry-over from other donors' samples. Sequences were obtained from PBMCs.

The CDR3 coding sequence is TGTGCCAGCAGGGACAGGGTTGAGGAGACCCAGTACTTC. Protein sequence: CASRDRVEETQYF. The V gene is TRBV7-2, the J gene TRBJ2-5; 8 nucleotides align to TRBD1. This CDR3 comprises 13 residues. Germline loops: CDR1 SGHTA, CDR2 FQGNSA. The V gene end was trimmed by 6 bases and the J gene end by 5 bases; junction bases not matched to a gene: 5.